These T cell receptor beta chains were read from a single sample in a study of T cells in Graves' hyperthyroidism and ophthalmopathy. MiXCR, run by TCRdb on the multiplex PCR reads, gives a single entry per CDR3 protein. The sample yields under 550,000 distinct CDR3 sequences, roughly 15% seen once. Source material: blood. These receptors were taken from a woman aged 18-30 years with Graves' hyperthyroidism. Each CDR3 is given with its conserved first and last residue. Each record gives: D gene, V gene, clone size, J gene, CDR3 DNA, CDR3 protein. D genes are given only for firm matches. Clone size is stated in some rows and not others, as once, few, many or a class when expanded.

D: .
V: TRBV12-3/TRBV12-4
size: many
J: TRBJ1-4
DNA: TGTGCCAGCAGTTTGGGTCGTGAAAAACTGTTTTTT
CDR3: CASSLGREKLFF

D: .
V: TRBV27
size: few
J: TRBJ1-2
DNA: TGTGCCAGCACGCGGGCGGGGCTCGATGGCTACACCTTC
CDR3: CASTRAGLDGYTF

D: TRBD2
V: TRBV20-1
size: many
J: TRBJ2-3
DNA: TGCAGTGCTAGAAAGGGGCGGGGGGGACGGACCCGCACAGATACGCAGTATTTT
CDR3: CSARKGRGGRTRTDTQYF

D: TRBD1
V: TRBV18
size: many
J: TRBJ2-7
DNA: TGTGCCAGCTCACCAGTTGGGACAGGGGCCGCCGAGCAGTACTTC
CDR3: CASSPVGTGAAEQYF

D: .
V: TRBV29-1
size: few
J: TRBJ1-1
DNA: TGCAGCGTTGGAGGGGGGCGAGGGGCTGAAGCTTTCTTT
CDR3: CSVGGGRGAEAFF

D: TRBD1
V: TRBV30
size: many
J: TRBJ1-1
DNA: TGTGCCTGGAGTCTTTCCCCGGACAGGGGGATTGAGAACACTGAAGCTTTCTTT
CDR3: CAWSLSPDRGIENTEAFF

D: .
V: TRBV3-1
size: many
J: TRBJ1-1
DNA: TGTGCCAGCAGCCGGGGGAACTCCGAAGCTTTCTTT
CDR3: CASSRGNSEAFF

D: TRBD2
V: TRBV20-1
size: many
J: TRBJ2-1
DNA: TGCAGTGCTAGTCCTAGTACGGGAGGGCCGTACAATGAGCAGTTCTTC
CDR3: CSASPSTGGPYNEQFF

D: .
V: TRBV7-9
size: .
J: TRBJ2-2
DNA: TGTGCCAGCAGCCCACCGGGACGTAGACTCACCGGGGAGCTGCTTTTT
CDR3: CASSPPGRRLTGELLF

D: TRBD1
V: TRBV5-1
size: few
J: TRBJ2-3
DNA: TGCGCCAGCAGCACCGGACAGGGACTCACAGATACGCAGTATTTT
CDR3: CASSTGQGLTDTQYF

D: .
V: TRBV3-1
size: .
J: TRBJ1-3
DNA: TGTGCCAGCAGCCAAGATCTCCGGGATAGAAACACCATATATTTT
CDR3: CASSQDLRDRNTIYF

D: .
V: TRBV27
size: many
J: TRBJ2-3
DNA: TGTGCCAGCAGTTGGGGGACTTCGGCGGGCACAGATACGCAGTATTTT
CDR3: CASSWGTSAGTDTQYF

D: TRBD2
V: TRBV20-1
size: once
J: TRBJ2-1
DNA: TGCAGTGCTCGACGACTAGCGGGAGGGTTGAGCTCCTACAATGAGCAGTTCTTC
CDR3: CSARRLAGGLSSYNEQFF

D: TRBD1
V: TRBV19
size: .
J: TRBJ2-3
DNA: TGTGCCAGTAGTAGGGACAGTGTAACAGATACGCAGTATTTT
CDR3: CASSRDSVTDTQYF

D: .
V: TRBV3-1
size: many
J: TRBJ2-7
DNA: TGTGCCAGCAGCCAAGGGACCGTGCAGGGGCAGTACTTC
CDR3: CASSQGTVQGQYF

D: TRBD2
V: TRBV3-1
size: many
J: TRBJ2-1
DNA: TGTGCCAGCAGCCAAGAACCGGGACTAGCGGACAATGAGCAGTTCTTC
CDR3: CASSQEPGLADNEQFF

D: .
V: TRBV28
size: many
J: TRBJ2-3
DNA: TGTGCCAGCAGTTTGCTCAGCGAATACACAGATACGCAGTATTTT
CDR3: CASSLLSEYTDTQYF

D: TRBD1
V: TRBV5-1
size: many
J: TRBJ2-1
DNA: TGCGCCAGCAGCTCGGACAGGTTGCAATCCCAGGAGCAGTTCTTC
CDR3: CASSSDRLQSQEQFF

D: .
V: TRBV20-1
size: few
J: TRBJ2-1
DNA: TGCAGTGCGCCGGCACTTGGGGGTAGGGGGGTTCATGAGCAGTTCTTC
CDR3: CSAPALGGRGVHEQFF

D: TRBD2
V: TRBV29-1
size: many
J: TRBJ2-1
DNA: TGCAGCGTCGCCCTAGCGGGAGGGCCCAGTGAGCAGTTCTTC
CDR3: CSVALAGGPSEQFF

D: TRBD1
V: TRBV11-1
size: many
J: TRBJ2-5
DNA: TGTGCCAGCAGCGAGGGACAGGGGAAAGAGACCCAGTACTTC
CDR3: CASSEGQGKETQYF

D: TRBD2
V: TRBV5-6
size: few
J: TRBJ2-7
DNA: TGTGCCAGCAGCAGACTAGCGGGAGTAGGCGAGCAGTACTTC
CDR3: CASSRLAGVGEQYF

D: TRBD2
V: TRBV3-1
size: many
J: TRBJ2-1
DNA: TGTGCCAGCAGCCCCTTGCCGGGACTAAGGGATGAGCAGTTCTTC
CDR3: CASSPLPGLRDEQFF